These 5 T cell receptor beta chains came from one sample sequenced in a study of vaccination and CD4 T cells after COVID-19 (dated by TCRdb to 2021 to 2024). Interpreted using the paper, the treatment or condition label stands for: roughly ten-day PBMC culture with coronavirus spike peptide pools or control peptides (ViraFEST assay). CD4+ T cells from unexposed donors were collected before the COVID-19 pandemic (2011-2018). The library was obtained by PCR. Reads for this sample came from an Illumina iSeq 100. At the Johns Hopkins FTIC core, DNA from the cultured CD4+ T cells underwent TCR sequencing with the Oncomine TCR Beta short-read assay. The QIAamp micro DNA kit was used to extract genomic DNA from the cultured CD4+ T cells. TCRdb reanalyzed the raw reads on its own, using fastp at Q25 for trimming and MiXCR for clone calling, and kept in-frame beta chains. Every distinct CDR3 protein forms one entry, paired with its most common genes and DNA. Counted in this sample were some 7,800 distinct CDR3 sequences; roughly 30% of them appeared once. The ten largest clones take up roughly an eighth of the sample.

These TCRs are of unknown antigen specificity. Input material: CD4+ T cells from blood, cultured in vitro. Source of these receptors: a human donor in good health.

This clonotype was seen more than once but under ten times. The CDR3 region is CATSDQTSGSKDEQFF. CDR3 coding DNA: TGTGCCACCAGTGATCAGACTAGCGGGAGCAAAGATGAGCAGTTCTTC. The chain joins TRBV24-1 to TRBJ2-1; 12 bases agree with TRBD2. This CDR3 has 16 amino acids. Germline V gene lookup returns CDR1 KGHDR and CDR2 SFDVKD. Unmatched junction bases numbered 7, after V lost 3 bases and J lost 8 bases.

This chain joins TRBV28 and TRBJ2-2, with D unresolved. Germline CDR1 and CDR2: MDHEN and SYDVKM. The length of the CDR3 is 13 residues. V was clipped by 7 bases and J by 6 bases, with 12 bases between them. CDR3 loop: CASMPRPSGELFF. CDR3 sequence (DNA): TGTGCCAGCATGCCCAGGCCCTCCGGGGAGCTGTTTTTT. Combining the CDR3 with reference TRBV28 and TRBJ2-2 gives the whole variable domain DVKVTQSSRYLVKRTGEKVFLECVQDMDHENMFWYRQDPGLGLRLIYFSYDVKMKEKGDIPEGYSVSREKKERFSLILESASTNQTSMYLCASMPRPSGELFFGEGSRLTVL.

This sequence joins TRBV2 and TRBJ2-7, with 7 bases lining up with TRBD2. The CDR3 contains 13 residues. Germline CDR1 is SNHLY and CDR2 is FYNNEI. The J segment lost 0 bases and the V segment lost 8 bases, leaving 4 bases of the junction unmatched. DNA of the CDR3: TGTGCCAGCTGGGAGGGGACCTCCTACGAGCAGTACTTC. It yields the protein CASWEGTSYEQYF.

V gene TRBV7-9 combines with J gene TRBJ2-6; D perhaps matches TRBD2 (6 bases). The CDR3 runs 15 residues. V was shortened by 8 bases and J by 0 bases, with 11 bases between the two germline ends. CDR1 and CDR2 (germline): SEHNR, FQNEAQ (reference sequence). DNA for the CDR3: TGTGCCAGCGAGAAGGGAGGCTCTGGGGCCAACGTCCTGACTTTC. Translated, it gives CASEKGGSGANVLTF. Full variable domain (rest looked up from reference TRBV7-9 and TRBJ2-6): DTGVSQNPRHKITKRGQNVTFRCDPISEHNRLYWYRQTLGQGPEFLTYFQNEAQLEKSRLLSDRFSAERPKGSFSTLEIQRTEQGDSAMYLCASEKGGSGANVLTFGAGSRLTVL.

The chain carries TRBV30 and TRBJ2-7; 9 nucleotides agree with TRBD2. CDR3 size: 14 residues. Looked up from germline, CDR1 is GTSNPN and CDR2 is SVGIG (reference sequence). V dropped 5 bases and J dropped 6; count of bases not matched to a gene: 11. In DNA, the CDR3 is TGTGCCTGGGAAGGGCGTAGCGGGAGTTCCGAGCAGTACTTC. Amino acid sequence: CAWEGRSGSSEQYF.